Listed below are T cell receptor beta chains from one sample, sequenced in a study of Tregs in tolerant kidney transplant recipients. The table came from immunoSEQ multiplex PCR; TCRdb's copy has only in-frame clones and leaves some out. In the table there are 110,000 or so clones, roughly 92% of which are singletons. Source material: CD4+ T cells from blood. These receptors came from a human donor in good health. CDR3s include the opening cysteine and the closing phenylalanine or tryptophan. A D gene is named only where the DNA matches it firmly. Clone size appears in some rows only: once, few, many, or a class for an expanded clone.

J	size	V	D	CDR3	DNA
TRBJ1-5	once	TRBV10-3	.	CAISSDGYQPQHF	TGTGCCATCAGCTCAGACGGTTATCAGCCCCAGCATTTT
TRBJ2-5	.	TRBV5-4	.	CASSLGQSQETQYF	TGTGCCAGCAGCTTGGGACAGTCCCAAGAGACCCAGTACTTC
TRBJ2-3	.	TRBV30	.	CAYRGMSTDTQYF	TGTGCCTATAGGGGGATGAGCACAGATACGCAGTATTTT
TRBJ1-2	few	TRBV27	TRBD1	CASSLNRDRERGYTF	TGTGCCAGCAGTTTAAACCGGGACAGGGAACGTGGCTACACCTTC
TRBJ1-1	.	TRBV25-1	TRBD1	CASRTGGVAEAFF	TGTGCCAGCAGGACAGGGGGCGTTGCTGAAGCTTTCTTT
TRBJ2-5	once	TRBV5-1	TRBD1	CASSLVGQGETQYF	TGCGCCAGCAGCTTGGTCGGACAGGGGGAGACCCAGTACTTC
TRBJ1-3	.	TRBV19	TRBD1	CASSRGQGGNTIYF	TGTGCCAGTAGTAGAGGACAGGGAGGAAACACCATATATTTT
TRBJ2-3	.	TRBV30	.	CAWRGGPSLATDTQYF	TGTGCCTGGAGGGGTGGGCCTTCCCTTGCCACAGATACGCAGTATTTT
TRBJ2-5	.	TRBV18	.	CASSPRILGGKETQYF	TGTGCCAGCTCACCACGCATTCTTGGGGGGAAAGAGACCCAGTACTTC
TRBJ2-7	.	TRBV19	.	CASSPFFQRTVPYEQYF	TGTGCCAGTAGCCCCTTTTTTCAAAGGACAGTTCCCTACGAGCAGTACTTC
TRBJ2-1	.	TRBV9	.	CASSYRIYNDEQFF	TGTGCCAGCAGTTACAGGATTTACAATGATGAGCAGTTCTTC
TRBJ1-3	.	TRBV21-1	.	CASSKDAGNTIYF	TGTGCCAGCAGCAAAGACGCTGGAAACACCATATATTTT
TRBJ2-4	few	TRBV5-4	TRBD1	CASSPDRGPNIQYF	TGTGCCAGCAGCCCTGACAGGGGTCCAAACATTCAGTACTTC
TRBJ2-7	.	TRBV11-2	.	CASSLDAGHAYEQYF	TGTGCCAGCAGCTTAGACGCCGGGCACGCCTACGAGCAGTACTTC
TRBJ2-3	.	TRBV11-2	.	CASSSSGQPPSTDTQYF	TGTGCCAGCAGCTCCTCTGGACAGCCTCCTAGCACAGATACGCAGTATTTT
TRBJ1-6	.	TRBV27	TRBD1	CASRPGQGARSPLHF	TGTGCCAGCAGGCCCGGGCAGGGGGCTCGATCACCCCTCCACTTT
TRBJ2-2	.	TRBV7-8	.	CASSLQWAGANTGELFF	TGTGCCAGCAGCCTCCAGTGGGCGGGGGCAAACACCGGGGAGCTGTTTTTT
TRBJ1-3	.	TRBV30	TRBD1	CAKGQGGGNTIYF	TGTGCCAAGGGACAGGGGGGCGGAAACACCATATATTTT
TRBJ2-7	.	TRBV18	TRBD1	CASSPGQGAREQYF	TGTGCCAGCTCACCGGGACAGGGGGCAAGGGAGCAGTACTTC
TRBJ2-1	.	TRBV18	.	CASSPPTRNEQFF	TGTGCCAGCTCACCACCAACCCGGAATGAGCAGTTCTTC
TRBJ2-3	.	TRBV6-5	.	CASRRDRTDTQYF	TGTGCCAGCCGGCGAGACAGAACAGATACGCAGTATTTT
TRBJ1-3	once	TRBV11-2	TRBD1	CASRTNRGRPGNTIYF	TGTGCCAGCAGGACTAACAGGGGGCGCCCAGGAAACACCATATATTTT
TRBJ1-5	.	TRBV12-5	.	CASGSSPDGVLSNQPQHF	TGTGCTAGTGGCTCCTCCCCCGACGGGGTCCTGAGCAATCAGCCCCAGCATTTT
TRBJ2-7	.	TRBV18	.	CASSLIQGMGNEQYF	TGTGCCAGCTCGCTCATACAGGGAATGGGGAACGAGCAGTACTTC
TRBJ2-5	once	TRBV5-1	.	CASSLAHREETQYF	TGCGCCAGCAGCTTGGCACACAGGGAAGAGACCCAGTACTTC
TRBJ1-1	.	TRBV6-1	.	CASSEYTGTGTEAFF	TGTGCCAGCAGTGAATATACTGGTACCGGCACTGAAGCTTTCTTT
TRBJ1-4	.	TRBV7-6	.	CASSFSGLTNEKLFF	TGTGCCAGCAGCTTTTCAGGGTTGACTAATGAAAAACTGTTTTTT
TRBJ1-2	.	TRBV9	.	CASSVVAGVDGYTF	TGTGCCAGCAGCGTAGTGGCCGGGGTGGACGGCTACACCTTC
TRBJ1-1	.	TRBV11-1	.	CASSYPDRLNTEAFF	TGTGCCAGCAGCTATCCGGACAGACTGAACACTGAAGCTTTCTTT
TRBJ2-2	.	TRBV11-3	.	CASSLDYLTGELFF	TGTGCCAGCAGCTTAGACTACCTCACCGGGGAGCTGTTTTTT
TRBJ2-2	.	TRBV7-9	TRBD2	CASSNTLAGVAGELFF	TGTGCCAGCAGCAATACACTAGCGGGGGTTGCCGGGGAGCTGTTTTTT
TRBJ2-6	.	TRBV30	.	CAWSPTGSGANVLTF	TGTGCCTGGAGTCCCACGGGCTCTGGGGCCAACGTCCTGACTTTC
TRBJ1-2	.	TRBV2	.	CASSESAVGYGYTF	TGTGCCAGCAGTGAATCGGCAGTCGGCTATGGCTACACCTTC
TRBJ2-5	.	TRBV18	.	CASSPTGVGETQYF	TGTGCCAGCTCACCTACGGGAGTGGGAGAGACCCAGTACTTC
TRBJ1-5	.	TRBV19	.	CASSSASTQPQHF	TGTGCCAGTAGTAGCGCTTCAACTCAGCCCCAGCATTTT